This T cell receptor beta chain was identified during a study of vaccination and CD4 T cells after COVID-19. Study in general: Convalescent patients, SARS-CoV-2 positive by nasal swab PCR, comprised about 10 mild cases and one severe case. Cellular stimulation was performed using overlapping spike peptides derived from SARS-CoV-2, HCoV-NL63, HCoV-OC43 and HCoV-229E.

Documented time point: late sampling 161 to 241 days after vaccination in a few convalescent patients. Treatment specified: roughly 11-day PBMC culture with coronavirus spike peptide pools or control peptides (ViraFEST assay). With regard to this clonotype: Its antigen is not known.

Germline lookup yields CDR1 DFQATT and CDR2 SNEGSKA (reference sequence). V lost 7 bases, J lost 2 bases, and 10 bases stayed unmatched. This CDR3 contains 14 residues. With the Oncomine TCR Beta short-read assay, DNA from cultured CD4+ T cells was sequenced. TCRdb re-called the PCR reads through MiXCR, storing one row per CDR3 protein. This sample has tens of thousands of distinct CDR3 sequences, with around 39% found just once. The chain carries TRBV20-1 and TRBJ2-7; 8 bases fit TRBD1. The sequence derives from a human donor who had recovered from COVID-19. The sample consisted of CD4+ T cells from blood, cultured in vitro, taken about 7 months after SARS-CoV-2 vaccination. Here the CDR3 reads CSDSLGTGPYEQYF. The CDR3 bases are TGCAGTGACTCACTAGGGACAGGACCCTACGAGCAGTACTTC.